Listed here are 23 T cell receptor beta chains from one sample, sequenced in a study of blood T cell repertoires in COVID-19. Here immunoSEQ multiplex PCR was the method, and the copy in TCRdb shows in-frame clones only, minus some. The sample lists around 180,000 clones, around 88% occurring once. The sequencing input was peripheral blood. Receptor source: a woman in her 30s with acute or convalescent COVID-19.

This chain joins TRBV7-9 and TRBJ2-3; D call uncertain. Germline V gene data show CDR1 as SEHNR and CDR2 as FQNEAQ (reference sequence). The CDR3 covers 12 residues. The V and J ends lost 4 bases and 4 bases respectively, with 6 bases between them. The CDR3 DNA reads TGTGCCAGCAGCTCGGGTTCAGATACGCAGTATTTT. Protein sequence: CASSSGSDTQYF.

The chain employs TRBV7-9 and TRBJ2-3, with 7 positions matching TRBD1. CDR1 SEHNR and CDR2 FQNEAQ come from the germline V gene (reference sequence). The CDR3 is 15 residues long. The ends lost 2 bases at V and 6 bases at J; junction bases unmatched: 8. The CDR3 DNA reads TGTGCCAGCAGCTTAAGGGGGACAGTAGGGGATACGCAGTATTTT. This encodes CASSLRGTVGDTQYF.

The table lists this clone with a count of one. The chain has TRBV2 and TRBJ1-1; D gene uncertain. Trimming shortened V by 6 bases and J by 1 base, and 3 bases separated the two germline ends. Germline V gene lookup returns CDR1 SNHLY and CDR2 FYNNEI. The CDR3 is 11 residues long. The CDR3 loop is CASSQNTEAFF. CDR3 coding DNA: TGTGCCAGCAGCCAGAACACTGAAGCTTTCTTT.

The CDR3 DNA reads as TGTGCCAGCAGTCTACCCGACGGGAGCCGGAATTCACCCCTCCACTTT. This translates into CASSLPDGSRNSPLHF. The chain uses TRBV28 and TRBJ1-6; D gene unclear. The CDR3 is 16 residues long. Germline-derived CDR1 and CDR2 are MDHEN and SYDVKM. With 5 bases removed from V and 7 bases from J, the gap between germline ends came to 18 bases.

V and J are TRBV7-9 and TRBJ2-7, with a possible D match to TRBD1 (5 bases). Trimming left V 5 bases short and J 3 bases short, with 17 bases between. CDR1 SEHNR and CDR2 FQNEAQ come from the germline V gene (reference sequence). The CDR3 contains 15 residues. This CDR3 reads CASSRSSDSFYEQYF. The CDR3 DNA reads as TGTGCCAGCAGCCGATCGTCCGACAGTTTCTACGAGCAGTACTTC.

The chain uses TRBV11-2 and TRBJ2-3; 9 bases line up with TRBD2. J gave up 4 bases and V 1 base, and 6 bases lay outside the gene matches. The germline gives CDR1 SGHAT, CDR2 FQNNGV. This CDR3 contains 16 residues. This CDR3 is CASSLVSGSSSDTQYF. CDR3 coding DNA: TGTGCCAGCAGCTTAGTTAGCGGGAGTTCTTCAGATACGCAGTATTTT.

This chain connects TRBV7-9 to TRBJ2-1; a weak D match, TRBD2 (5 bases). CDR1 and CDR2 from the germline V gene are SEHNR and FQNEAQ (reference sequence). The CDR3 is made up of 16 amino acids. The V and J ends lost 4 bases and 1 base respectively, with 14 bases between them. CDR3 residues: CASSSFVGVSYNEQFF. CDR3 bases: TGTGCCAGCAGCTCTTTCGTGGGAGTTTCCTACAATGAGCAGTTCTTC.

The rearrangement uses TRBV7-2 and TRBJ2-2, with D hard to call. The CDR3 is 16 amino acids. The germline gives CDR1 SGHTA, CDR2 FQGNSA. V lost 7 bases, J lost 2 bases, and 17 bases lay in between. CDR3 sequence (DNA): TGTGCCAGCATATGGGCGTCCATAAGAAACACCGGGGAGCTGTTTTTT. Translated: CASIWASIRNTGELFF.

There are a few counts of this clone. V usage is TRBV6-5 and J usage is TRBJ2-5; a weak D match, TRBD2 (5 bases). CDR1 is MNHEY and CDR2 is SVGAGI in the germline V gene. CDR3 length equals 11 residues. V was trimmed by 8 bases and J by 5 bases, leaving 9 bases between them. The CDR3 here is CASGSGETQYF. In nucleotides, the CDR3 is TGTGCCAGCGGGAGTGGGGAGACCCAGTACTTC.

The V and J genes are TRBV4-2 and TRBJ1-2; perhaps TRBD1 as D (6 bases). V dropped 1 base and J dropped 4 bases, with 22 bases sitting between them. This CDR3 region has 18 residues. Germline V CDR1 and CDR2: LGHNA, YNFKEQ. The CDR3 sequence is CASSQGAGALRKAYGYTF. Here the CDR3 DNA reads TGTGCCAGCAGCCAAGGGGCAGGGGCGCTCAGAAAAGCCTATGGCTACACCTTC.

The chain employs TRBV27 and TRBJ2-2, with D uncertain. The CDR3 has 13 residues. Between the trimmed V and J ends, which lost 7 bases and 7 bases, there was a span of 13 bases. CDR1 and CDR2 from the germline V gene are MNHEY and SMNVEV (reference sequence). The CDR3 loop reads CASTYAWFGELFF. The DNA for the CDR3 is TGTGCCAGCACCTACGCGTGGTTCGGGGAGCTGTTTTTT.

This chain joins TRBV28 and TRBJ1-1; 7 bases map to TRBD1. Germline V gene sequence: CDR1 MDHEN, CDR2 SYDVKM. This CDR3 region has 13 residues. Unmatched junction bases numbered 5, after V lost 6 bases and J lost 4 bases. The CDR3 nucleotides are TGTGCCAGCAGATCCGACAGGGCCACTGAAGCTTTCTTT. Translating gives CASRSDRATEAFF.

This CDR3 is CASSLGDSSDGTDTQYF. The CDR3 nucleotides read TGTGCCAGCAGCTTAGGGGACAGTTCAGACGGGACAGATACGCAGTATTTT. V usage is TRBV11-2 and J usage is TRBJ2-3, with 7 bases that match TRBD1. The germline gives CDR1 SGHAT, CDR2 FQNNGV. The CDR3 loop spans 17 amino acids. The J segment lost 3 bases and the V segment lost 1 base, leaving 10 bases of the junction unmatched.

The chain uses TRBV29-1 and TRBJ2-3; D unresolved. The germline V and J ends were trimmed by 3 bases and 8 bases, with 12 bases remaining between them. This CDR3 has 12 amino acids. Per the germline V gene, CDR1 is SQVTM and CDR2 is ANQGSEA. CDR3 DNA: TGCAGCGTTGATTCGATTGGGCGTACGCAGTATTTT. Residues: CSVDSIGRTQYF.

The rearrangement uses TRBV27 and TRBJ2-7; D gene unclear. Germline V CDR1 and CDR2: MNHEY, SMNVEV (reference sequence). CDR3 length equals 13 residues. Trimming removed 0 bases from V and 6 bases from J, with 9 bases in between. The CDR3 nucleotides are TGTGCCAGCAGTTTATCTTGGTTTAGCGAGCAGTACTTC. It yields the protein CASSLSWFSEQYF.

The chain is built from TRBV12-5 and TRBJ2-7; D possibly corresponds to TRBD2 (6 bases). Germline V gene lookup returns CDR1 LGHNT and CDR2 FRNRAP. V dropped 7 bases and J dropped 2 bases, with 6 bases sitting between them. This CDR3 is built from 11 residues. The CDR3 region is CASAGAYEQYF. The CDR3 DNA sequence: TGTGCTAGTGCGGGGGCCTACGAGCAGTACTTC.

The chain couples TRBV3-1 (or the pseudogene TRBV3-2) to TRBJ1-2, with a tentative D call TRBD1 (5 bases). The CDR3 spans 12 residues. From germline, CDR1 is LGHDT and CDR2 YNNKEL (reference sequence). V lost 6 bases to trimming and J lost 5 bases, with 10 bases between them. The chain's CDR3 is CASSPGIYGYTF. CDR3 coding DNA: TGTGCCAGCAGTCCAGGGATATATGGCTACACCTTC.

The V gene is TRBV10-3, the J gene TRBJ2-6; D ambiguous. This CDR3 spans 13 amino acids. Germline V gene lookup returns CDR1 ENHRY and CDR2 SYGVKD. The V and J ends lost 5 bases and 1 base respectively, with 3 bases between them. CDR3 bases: TGTGCCATCAGTCCATCTGGGGCCAACGTCCTGACTTTC. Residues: CAISPSGANVLTF.

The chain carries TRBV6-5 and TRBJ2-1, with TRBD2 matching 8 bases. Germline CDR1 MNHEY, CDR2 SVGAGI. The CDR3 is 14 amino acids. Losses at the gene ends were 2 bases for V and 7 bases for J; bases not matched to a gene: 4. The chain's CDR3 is CASSYRAGVNEQFF. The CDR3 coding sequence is TGTGCCAGCAGTTACAGAGCGGGAGTAAATGAGCAGTTCTTC.

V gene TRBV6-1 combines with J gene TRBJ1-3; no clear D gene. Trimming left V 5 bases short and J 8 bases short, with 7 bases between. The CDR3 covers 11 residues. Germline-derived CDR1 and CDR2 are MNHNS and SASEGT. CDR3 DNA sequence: TGTGCCAGCAGTCTTCGGGACACCATATATTTT. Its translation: CASSLRDTIYF.

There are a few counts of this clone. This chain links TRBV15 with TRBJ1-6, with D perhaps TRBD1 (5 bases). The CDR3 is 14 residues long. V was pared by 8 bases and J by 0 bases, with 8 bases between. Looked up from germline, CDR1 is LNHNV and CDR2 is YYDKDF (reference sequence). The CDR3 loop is CATGGSSYNSPLHF. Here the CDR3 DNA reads TGTGCCACCGGGGGGAGCTCCTATAATTCACCCCTCCACTTT.

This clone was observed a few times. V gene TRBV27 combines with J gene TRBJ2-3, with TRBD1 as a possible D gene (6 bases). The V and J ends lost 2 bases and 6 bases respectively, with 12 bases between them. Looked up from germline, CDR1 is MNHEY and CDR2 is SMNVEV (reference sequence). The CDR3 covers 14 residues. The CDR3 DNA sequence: TGTGCCAGCAGTTTAGGGGGCGCGACCGATACGCAGTATTTT. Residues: CASSLGGATDTQYF.

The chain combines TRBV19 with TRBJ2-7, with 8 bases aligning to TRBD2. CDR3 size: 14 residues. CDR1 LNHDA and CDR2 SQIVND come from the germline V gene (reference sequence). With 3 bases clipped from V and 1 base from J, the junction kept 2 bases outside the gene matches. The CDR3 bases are TGTGCCAGTAGTATCAAGCGGGAGTCCTACGAGCAGTACTTC. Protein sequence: CASSIKRESYEQYF.